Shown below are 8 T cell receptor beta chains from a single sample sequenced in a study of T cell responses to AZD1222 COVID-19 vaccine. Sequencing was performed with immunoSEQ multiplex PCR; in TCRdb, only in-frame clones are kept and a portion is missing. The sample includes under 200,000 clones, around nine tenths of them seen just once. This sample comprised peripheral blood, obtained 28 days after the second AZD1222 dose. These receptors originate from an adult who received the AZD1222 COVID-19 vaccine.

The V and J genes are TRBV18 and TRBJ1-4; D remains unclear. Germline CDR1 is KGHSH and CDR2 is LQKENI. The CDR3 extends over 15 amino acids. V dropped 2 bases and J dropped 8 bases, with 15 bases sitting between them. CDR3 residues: CASSPDGFLGEKLFF. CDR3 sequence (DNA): TGTGCCAGCTCACCAGATGGATTCTTGGGGGAAAAACTGTTTTTT. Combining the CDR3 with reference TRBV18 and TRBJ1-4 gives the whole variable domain NAGVMQNPRHLVRRRGQEARLRCSPMKGHSHVYWYRQLPEEGLKFMVYLQKENIIDESGMPKERFSAEFPKEGPSILRIQQVVRGDSAAYFCASSPDGFLGEKLFFGSGTQLSVL.

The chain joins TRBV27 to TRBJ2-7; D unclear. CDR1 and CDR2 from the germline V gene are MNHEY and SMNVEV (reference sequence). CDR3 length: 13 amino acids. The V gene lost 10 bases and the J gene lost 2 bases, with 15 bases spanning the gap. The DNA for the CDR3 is TGTGCCACAGGTACTGGGGTCACCTACGAGCAGTACTTC. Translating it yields CATGTGVTYEQYF.

This CDR3 reads CASSLETGSPGELFF. The CDR3 coding sequence is TGTGCCAGCAGCTTAGAGACAGGCTCCCCCGGGGAGCTGTTTTTT. The chain couples TRBV7-8 to TRBJ2-2, with a tentative D call TRBD1 (6 bases). The length of the CDR3 is 15 residues. Germline CDR1 reads SGHVS; CDR2 reads FQNEAQ. V dropped 1 base and J dropped 6 bases, with 12 bases sitting between them.

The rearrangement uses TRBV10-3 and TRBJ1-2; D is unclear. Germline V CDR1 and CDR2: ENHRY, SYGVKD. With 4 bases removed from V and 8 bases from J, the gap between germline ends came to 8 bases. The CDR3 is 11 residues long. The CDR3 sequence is CAISGQKGYTF. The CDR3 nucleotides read TGTGCCATCAGTGGTCAGAAAGGCTACACCTTC.

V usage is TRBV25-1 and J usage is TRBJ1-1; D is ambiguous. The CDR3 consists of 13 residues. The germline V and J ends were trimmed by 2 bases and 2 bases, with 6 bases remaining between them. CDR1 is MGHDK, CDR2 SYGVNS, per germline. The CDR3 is CASSERRNTEAFF. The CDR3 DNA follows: TGTGCCAGCAGTGAACGCAGAAACACTGAAGCTTTCTTT.

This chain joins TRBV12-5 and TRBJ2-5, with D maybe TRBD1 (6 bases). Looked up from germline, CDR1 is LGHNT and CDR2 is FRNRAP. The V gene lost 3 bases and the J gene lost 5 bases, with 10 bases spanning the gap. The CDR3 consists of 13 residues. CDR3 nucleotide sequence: TGTGCTAGTGGTTTTCCAGGGGAGGAGACCCAGTACTTC. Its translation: CASGFPGEETQYF.

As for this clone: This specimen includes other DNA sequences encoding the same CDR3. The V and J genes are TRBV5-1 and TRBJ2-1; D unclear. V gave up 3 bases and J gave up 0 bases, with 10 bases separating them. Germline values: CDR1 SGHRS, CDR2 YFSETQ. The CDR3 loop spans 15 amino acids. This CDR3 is CASSSTTSSYNEQFF. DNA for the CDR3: TGCGCCAGCAGCTCGACGACGAGCTCCTACAATGAGCAGTTCTTC.

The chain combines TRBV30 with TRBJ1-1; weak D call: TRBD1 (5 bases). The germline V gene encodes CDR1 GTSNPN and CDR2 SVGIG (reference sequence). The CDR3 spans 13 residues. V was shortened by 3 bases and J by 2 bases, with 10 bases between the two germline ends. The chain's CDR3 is CAWRAGGNTEAFF. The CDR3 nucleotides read TGTGCCTGGAGGGCGGGGGGTAACACTGAAGCTTTCTTT.